The clone carrying this T cell receptor beta chain was seen a few times. No antigen is known for it. The sample belongs to a study of T cell repertoires in cytomegalovirus infection. Study findings and constraints: The cumulative frequency of public TCR beta families distinguished individuals who carried CMV together with the relevant HLA. In two of eight donors, the top clonotype was HLA-C-restricted CMV-specific.

Each CDR3 protein is one row after TCRdb ran MiXCR on the reads. The table has around 530,000 distinct CDR3 sequences, 16% seen once; the top ten hold roughly 25%. This sequence was found in a human donor in good health (CMV status not recorded). Some clones in this sample may be carry-over from other donors' samples. The sample taken for sequencing was CD8+ T cells from PBMCs.

Here the CDR3 DNA reads TGTGCCAGCAGCTCATCGGTCTCCTCGGCTAGCGAAAAACTGTTTTTT. Translated, it gives CASSSSVSSASEKLFF. The genes are TRBV5-6 and TRBJ1-4; D not certain. The CDR3 has 16 amino acids. V was pared by 3 bases and J by 8 bases, with 20 bases between. In germline, CDR1 is SGHDT, CDR2 YYEEEE.